This entry features one T cell receptor beta chain sequence. Its specificity is unknown. Blood was sampled at baseline, cycle 4 day 1, and cycle 7 day 1. The sample comes from a study of OX40 agonist ivuxolimab in advanced cancers. General study points: Still undetermined is the antigen specificity of the expanded peripheral T cells.

The protocol was immunoSEQ multiplex PCR, while the TCRdb copy is restricted to in-frame clones and leaves out a portion. The sample records tens of thousands of clones, about four fifths being singletons. The CDR3 length is 13 residues. Germline CDR1 and CDR2: LNHDA and SQIVND (reference sequence). V lost 3 bases, J lost 6 bases, and 8 bases lay in between. This TCR derives from an adult with an advanced solid tumor such as melanoma, head and neck, liver or kidney cancer. The V and J genes are TRBV19 and TRBJ2-2; TRBD1 or TRBD2 may be the D gene (5 bases each). The starting material was CD4+ or CD8+ T cells sorted from blood, obtained in a trial of the OX40 agonist ivuxolimab. The CDR3 is CASSMGRAGELFF. The CDR3 region has the DNA TGTGCCAGTAGTATGGGACGCGCCGGGGAGCTGTTTTTT.